This T cell receptor beta chain was observed in a study of T cells of healthy individuals. Using its own MiXCR run on the 5' RACE reads, TCRdb lists one record per CDR3 protein. The repertoire holds around 63,000 distinct CDR3 sequences, roughly 17% seen once, with approximately 4.7% in the top ten. This CDR3 is 16 amino acids long. V was clipped by 5 bases and J by 8 bases; unmatched bases: 7. Germline V gene sequence: CDR1 SGHAT, CDR2 FQNNGV. The sequence derives from a human donor in good health. The rearrangement joins TRBV11-2 to TRBJ2-2; 14 bases align to TRBD2. This chain's CDR3 is CASSLGLAGAEGELFF. The CDR3 DNA reads TGTGCCAGCAGCCTGGGACTAGCGGGAGCAGAAGGGGAGCTGTTTTTT.